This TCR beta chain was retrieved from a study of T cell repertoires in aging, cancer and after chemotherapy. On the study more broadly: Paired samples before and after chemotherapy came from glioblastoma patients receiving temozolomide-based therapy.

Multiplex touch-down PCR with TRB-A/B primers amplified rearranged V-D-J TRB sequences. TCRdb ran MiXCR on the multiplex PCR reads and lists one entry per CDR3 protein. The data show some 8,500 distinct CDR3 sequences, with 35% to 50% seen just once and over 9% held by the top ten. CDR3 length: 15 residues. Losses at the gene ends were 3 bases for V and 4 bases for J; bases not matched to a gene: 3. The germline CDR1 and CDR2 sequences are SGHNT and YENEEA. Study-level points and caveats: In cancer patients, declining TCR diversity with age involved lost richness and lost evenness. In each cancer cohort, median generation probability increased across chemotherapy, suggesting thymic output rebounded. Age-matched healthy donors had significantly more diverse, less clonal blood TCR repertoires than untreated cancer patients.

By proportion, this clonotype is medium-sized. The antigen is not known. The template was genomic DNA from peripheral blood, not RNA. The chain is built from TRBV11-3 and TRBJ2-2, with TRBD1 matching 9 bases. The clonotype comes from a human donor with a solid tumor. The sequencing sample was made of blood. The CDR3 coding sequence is TGTGCCAGCAGCTTTGGACAGGGGCTCACCGGGGAGCTGTTTTTT. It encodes CASSFGQGLTGELFF.